The next 8 T cell receptor beta chains were all read from a single sample in a study of human T cells and chemical hapten exposure (dated by TCRdb to about 2021). Total RNA was extracted from unfractionated whole blood collected in Tempus Blood RNA tubes. During library preparation, unique molecular identifiers were attached to individual cDNA molecules so that TCRs could be counted quantitatively and reproducibly. TCRdb reworked the public reads: Q25 trimming with fastp, MiXCR clone assembly, productive beta chains retained. Here each entry gathers all rows of one CDR3 protein and keeps the most common genes and DNA. For this sample there are about 120,000 distinct CDR3 sequences; approximately 9.3% appear just once. The ten most abundant clones make up 1.3% to 1.5% of the sample. The sample comprised whole blood. The source of these receptors is a human donor in good health. Some clones in this sample may be carry-over from other donors' samples. Donor details come from another sample of the same person, matched by shared clones.

This chain connects TRBV20-1 to TRBJ2-6; no clear D gene. Trimming took 2 bases from V and 0 from J, leaving 5 bases between them. The germline V gene encodes CDR1 DFQATT and CDR2 SNEGSKA (reference sequence). CDR3 length: 14 residues. CDR3 in DNA: TGCAGTGCTAGACAGAACTCTGGGGCCAACGTCCTGACTTTC. Translated, it gives CSARQNSGANVLTF.

The chain employs TRBV5-4 and TRBJ2-1, with 8 positions matching TRBD1. The CDR3 covers 16 residues. V was clipped by 4 bases and J by 8 bases; unmatched bases: 14. Germline V gene lookup returns CDR1 SGHNT and CDR2 YYREEE (reference sequence). The CDR3 spells CASSNPAGGAVYEQFF. The DNA of the CDR3 is TGTGCCAGCAGCAACCCCGCAGGGGGCGCGGTGTATGAGCAGTTCTTC.

In this sample, this clonotype turned up a few times. This chain connects TRBV2 to TRBJ2-1, with 7 bases lining up with TRBD1. In germline, CDR1 is SNHLY, CDR2 FYNNEI. V lost 5 bases and J lost 4; bases outside the gene matches: 20. This CDR3 contains 19 residues. DNA of the CDR3: TGTGCCAGCAGTCCATCTTATGATACTGGACAGGCCTCGTACAATGAGCAGTTCTTC. It yields the protein CASSPSYDTGQASYNEQFF.

This clonotype turned up a few times. The chain recombines TRBV7-6 with TRBJ2-1; 7 nucleotides align to TRBD1. From germline, CDR1 is SGHVS and CDR2 FNYEAQ. The CDR3 has 15 amino acids. With 1 base clipped from V and 7 bases from J, the junction kept 7 bases outside the gene matches. This CDR3 is CASSLGQTGLNEQFF. Written as DNA, the CDR3 is TGTGCCAGCAGCTTAGGCCAGACAGGGCTTAATGAGCAGTTCTTC. Filled out from reference TRBV7-6 and TRBJ2-1, the complete variable domain reads GAGVSQSPRYKVTKRGQDVALRCDPISGHVSLYWYRQALGQGPEFLTYFNYEAQQDKSGLPNDRFSAERPEGSISTLTIQRTEQRDSAMYRCASSLGQTGLNEQFFGPGTRLTVL.

This clonotype was detected a few times. V and J are TRBV20-1 and TRBJ1-2, with D possibly being TRBD1 (6 bases). Trimming pared 6 bases from V and 10 bases from J, leaving 27 bases between. The CDR3 sequence is 15 residues long. Germline CDR1 DFQATT, CDR2 SNEGSKA (reference sequence). CDR3 sequence reads: CSASKEGEPLLDYTF. For the CDR3, the DNA is TGCAGTGCCTCTAAGGAGGGGGAACCGTTACTTGACTACACCTTC.

There are a few counts of this clonotype. This chain uses TRBV15 with TRBJ1-5, with TRBD1 matching 8 bases. CDR3 size: 18 residues. Germline CDR1 reads LNHNV; CDR2 reads YYDKDF (reference sequence). Germline trimming cut 2 bases from V and 0 bases from J; bases unmatched to any gene: 9. CDR3 region: CATSRTGTGRYSNQPQHF. The CDR3 DNA follows: TGTGCCACCAGCAGAACCGGGACAGGAAGATATAGCAATCAGCCCCAGCATTTT.

This clonotype was seen many times. This chain links TRBV9 with TRBJ2-1; no reliable D call. Between the trimmed V and J ends, which lost 0 bases and 7 bases, there was a span of 14 bases. The germline gives CDR1 SGDLS, CDR2 YYNGEE. The length of the CDR3 is 15 residues. The DNA for the CDR3 is TGTGCCAGCAGCGTAGAGACCACTATCACTAATGAGCAGTTCTTC. Encoded protein: CASSVETTITNEQFF.

This clonotype was seen many times. The chain couples TRBV20-1 to TRBJ1-4, with D uncertain. Germline lookup yields CDR1 DFQATT and CDR2 SNEGSKA (reference sequence). This CDR3 contains 12 residues. The CDR3 DNA follows: TGCAGCGCGGACGGAAATAATGAAAAACTGTTTTTT. Its protein product is CSADGNNEKLFF.